This TCR beta chain derives from a study of blood T cells in healthy people across ages. The germline V gene has CDR1 MDHEN and CDR2 SYDVKM. Trimming took 5 bases from V and 2 from J, leaving 19 bases between them. This CDR3 is 17 amino acids long. Study-level points and caveats: From one million sequenced T cells, diversity estimates were lower bounds.

It was with a sample-barcoded 5' primer and a J-beta primer mix that a second PCR of roughly 7 to 11 cycles was run. MiXCR, applied by TCRdb to the 5' RACE reads, yields one record per CDR3 protein. The repertoire has approximately 2,000,000 distinct CDR3 sequences, approximately 39% of them found once; the top ten carry roughly 23%. Remarks on this clonotype: Its antigen remains unidentified.

The chain carries TRBV28 and TRBJ1-5; TRBD1 is a possible D gene (6 bases). The clonotype was recovered from a human donor in good health. Source material: blood. CDR3 sequence: CASSPIPQGEGNQPQHF. CDR3 bases: TGTGCCAGCAGTCCAATCCCACAGGGCGAGGGCAATCAGCCCCAGCATTTT.